The clone carrying this TCR beta chain was seen many times. The target antigen is unknown. Universal primer sites and UMIs were introduced during 5'RACE template-switching synthesis of TCR cDNA. One entry per CDR3 protein results from TCRdb running MiXCR on the 5' RACE reads. The sample consists of 100,000 to 150,000 distinct CDR3 sequences, 7.4% of them appearing once. The data stem from a study of T cells after yellow fever vaccination. Points from the study as a whole: The secondary response showed a weaker magnitude and a faster peak, day 5 versus 15. Abundant bulk-population clonotypes could contaminate the FACS-sorted repertoires. The booster response re-showed most primary clones: roughly 97% CD4, 88% CD8.

Per the germline V gene, CDR1 is KGHSH and CDR2 is LQKENI. The CDR3 extends over 15 amino acids. Trimming took off 3 bases at V and 2 bases at J, with 14 bases between the two ends. This TCR was recovered from a man aged 18-30 years who received the YFV17D yellow fever vaccine. Specimen: CD4+ T cells sorted from PBMCs, collected approximately 11 days after the first yellow fever vaccination. This rearrangement joins TRBV18 to TRBJ2-7; TRBD1 might be the D (6 bases). CDR3 loop: CASSPRGGAAYEQYF. CDR3 DNA: TGTGCCAGCTCACCCCGAGGGGGTGCAGCCTACGAGCAGTACTTC.